The T cell receptor (beta chain) described here comes from a study of blood T cells in healthy people across ages. With each sample, at least 6 micrograms of total RNA were extracted. It was with a sample-barcoded 5' primer and a J-beta primer mix that a second PCR of about 7 to 12 cycles was run. Via MiXCR, TCRdb re-called the 5' RACE reads, giving one row per CDR3 protein. The table has around 1,100,000 distinct CDR3 sequences, 35% to 40% seen once. This clonotype has more than one count but fewer than ten. This CDR3 has 16 residues. Germline CDR1 and CDR2: MGHRA and YSYEKL. The V segment lost 3 bases and the J segment 2 bases; nucleotides outside the gene matches: 8.

This chain connects TRBV4-1 to TRBJ1-2, with 8 bases aligning to TRBD1. This receptor was identified in a man younger than 30 in good health. Material for sequencing was blood. CDR3 sequence: CASSHTRQGRNYGYTF. The CDR3 DNA follows: TGCGCCAGCAGCCATACCCGACAGGGGCGAAACTATGGCTACACCTTC.